A single sample is the source of the 8 T cell receptor beta chains below, sequenced in a study of OX40 agonist ivuxolimab in advanced cancers. Produced via immunoSEQ multiplex PCR; TCRdb's table is partial and in-frame only. Among 45,000 to 60,000 clones listed, approximately 87% were seen once. Sequenced here: CD4+ or CD8+ T cells sorted from blood, sampled in a trial of the OX40 agonist ivuxolimab. All receptors come from an adult with an advanced solid tumor such as melanoma, head and neck, liver or kidney cancer.

In DNA, the CDR3 is TGTGCCAGCAGCTCCCCTGGGGGCATCAATCAGCCCCAGCATTTT. Translation gives CASSSPGGINQPQHF. The chain carries TRBV7-2 and TRBJ1-5, with TRBD1 as a possible D gene (6 bases). The germline V and J ends were trimmed by 4 bases and 3 bases, with 13 bases remaining between them. Germline V gene sequence: CDR1 SGHTA, CDR2 FQGNSA. The CDR3 covers 15 residues.

This clone was seen a few times. The rearrangement joins TRBV25-1 to TRBJ2-3; 9 bases are a match to TRBD2. CDR1 is MGHDK, CDR2 SYGVNS, per germline. The CDR3 covers 17 residues. Trimming removed 0 bases from V and 1 base from J; junction bases left unmatched: 5. The CDR3 here is CASSEYTSGGRTDTQYF. As DNA, the CDR3 is TGTGCCAGCAGTGAATATACAAGCGGGGGGCGCACAGATACGCAGTATTTT. The complete variable domain, with remaining parts taken from reference TRBV25-1 and TRBJ2-3, reads EADIYQTPRYLVIGTGKKITLECSQTMGHDKMYWYQQDPGMELHLIHYSYGVNSTEKGDLSSESTVSRIRTEHFPLTLESARPSHTSQYLCASSEYTSGGRTDTQYFGPGTRLTVL.

This clone was seen only a few times. The chain carries TRBV15 and TRBJ1-2, with no clear D. The CDR3 extends over 13 amino acids. The ends were cut back, 0 bases at V and 2 bases at J, with 4 bases in the middle. CDR1 is LNHNV and CDR2 is YYDKDF in the germline V gene (reference sequence). Here the CDR3 reads CATSRDRNYGYTF. The DNA for the CDR3 is TGTGCCACCAGCAGAGATAGGAACTATGGCTACACCTTC.

In its sample, this clone was seen once. This chain uses TRBV29-1 with TRBJ2-5, with D perhaps matching TRBD1 (6 bases). The CDR3 is 13 amino acids. Germline lookup yields CDR1 SQVTM and CDR2 ANQGSEA. V gave up 6 bases and J gave up 11 bases, with 22 bases separating them. The CDR3 DNA reads as TGCAGCGTGGAGTCTCCGGGGACACAGGAGCAGTACTTC. Protein: CSVESPGTQEQYF.

This clone was counted once. The gene calls are TRBV7-9 and TRBJ1-2, with 8 bases that match TRBD1. J gave up 5 bases and V 5 bases, and 10 bases lay outside the gene matches. Germline V gene data show CDR1 as SEHNR and CDR2 as FQNEAQ (reference sequence). The CDR3 consists of 15 residues. The CDR3 here is CASSTTDRDRYGYTF. The CDR3 nucleotides read TGTGCCAGCAGCACGACGGACAGGGACCGGTATGGCTACACCTTC.

The chain is built from TRBV10-3 and TRBJ1-2; no reliable D call. The germline gives CDR1 ENHRY, CDR2 SYGVKD. Trimming removed 2 bases at V and 2 bases at J, with 6 bases between. This CDR3 comprises 13 residues. The CDR3 DNA is TGTGCCATCAGTGAGGAGGCGAACTATGGCTACACCTTC. This gives the protein CAISEEANYGYTF.

The chain recombines TRBV13 with TRBJ2-5, with a weak D call TRBD2 (7 bases). There are 16 residues in the CDR3. Germline CDR1 reads PRHDT; CDR2 reads FYEKMQ (reference sequence). Trimming took off 3 bases at V and 5 bases at J, with 19 bases between the two ends. In DNA form, the CDR3 reads TGTGCCAGCAGCTTGTGGTCCCGGGGGGCCAGGGAGACCCAGTACTTC. Amino acids: CASSLWSRGARETQYF. Looking up the rest from reference TRBV13 and TRBJ2-5 gives the full variable domain: AAGVIQSPRHLIKEKRETATLKCYPIPRHDTVYWYQQGPGQDPQFLISFYEKMQSDKGSIPDRFSAQQFSDYHSELNMSSLELGDSALYFCASSLWSRGARETQYFGPGTRLLVL.

This clone was observed a handful of times. The chain joins TRBV5-6 to TRBJ2-1; the D gene is possibly TRBD2 (6 bases). The CDR3 runs 12 residues. With 1 base removed from V and 11 bases from J, the gap between germline ends came to 10 bases. CDR1 and CDR2 (germline): SGHDT, YYEEEE. The CDR3 sequence: CASSLRGFQQFF. The CDR3 bases are TGTGCCAGCAGCTTGCGGGGGTTCCAGCAGTTCTTC.